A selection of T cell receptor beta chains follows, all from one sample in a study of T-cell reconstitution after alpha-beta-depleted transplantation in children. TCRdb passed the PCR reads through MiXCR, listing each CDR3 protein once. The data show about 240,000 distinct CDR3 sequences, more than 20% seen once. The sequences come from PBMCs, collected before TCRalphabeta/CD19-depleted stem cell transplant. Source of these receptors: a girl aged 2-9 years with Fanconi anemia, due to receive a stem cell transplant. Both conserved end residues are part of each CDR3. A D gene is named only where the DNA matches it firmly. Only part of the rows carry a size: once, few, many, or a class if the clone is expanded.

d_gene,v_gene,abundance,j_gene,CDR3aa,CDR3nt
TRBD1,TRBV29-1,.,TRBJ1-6,CSTRTGDNSPLHF,TGCAGCACTAGGACAGGGGATAATTCACCCCTCCACTTT
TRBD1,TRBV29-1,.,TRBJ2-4,CSVEVGTGLVDIQYF,TGCAGCGTTGAAGTCGGGACAGGGCTGGTTGACATTCAGTACTTC
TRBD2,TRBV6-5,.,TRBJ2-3,CASSYGLAGKTDTQYF,TGTGCCAGCAGTTACGGCCTAGCGGGAAAAACAGATACGCAGTATTTT
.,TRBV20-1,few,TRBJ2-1,CSANGDEGNEQFF,TGCAGTGCTAATGGGGATGAGGGCAATGAGCAGTTCTTC
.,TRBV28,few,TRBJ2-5,CASSSTASFHLQETQYF,TGTGCCAGCAGCTCAACGGCCAGCTTCCACCTTCAAGAGACCCAGTACTTC
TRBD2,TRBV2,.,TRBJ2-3,CASSEILAGGTDTQYF,TGTGCCAGCAGTGAGATCCTAGCGGGGGGCACAGATACGCAGTATTTT
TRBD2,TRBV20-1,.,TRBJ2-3,CSARDPMGRTSGGKTDTQYF,TGCAGTGCTAGAGATCCGATGGGACGGACTAGCGGGGGGAAGACAGATACGCAGTATTTT
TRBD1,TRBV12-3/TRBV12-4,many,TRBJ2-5,CASRLTGGRETQYF,TGTGCCAGCAGGTTGACAGGGGGCAGGGAGACCCAGTACTTC
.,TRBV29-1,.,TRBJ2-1,CSVDVSEYNEQFF,TGCAGCGTTGACGTGTCGGAATACAATGAGCAGTTCTTC
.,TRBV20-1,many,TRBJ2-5,CSAREGWETQYF,TGCAGTGCTAGAGAGGGCTGGGAGACCCAGTACTTC